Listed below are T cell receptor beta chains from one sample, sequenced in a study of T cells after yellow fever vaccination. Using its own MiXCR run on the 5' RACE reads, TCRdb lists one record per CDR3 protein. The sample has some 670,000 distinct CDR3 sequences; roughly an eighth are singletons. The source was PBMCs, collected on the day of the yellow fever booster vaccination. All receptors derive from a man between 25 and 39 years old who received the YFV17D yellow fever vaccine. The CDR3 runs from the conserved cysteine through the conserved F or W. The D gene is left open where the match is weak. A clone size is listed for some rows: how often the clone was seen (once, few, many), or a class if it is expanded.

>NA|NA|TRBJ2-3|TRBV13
TGTGCCAGCAGCTCCGCTACGGTCACAGATACGCAGTATTTT
CASSSATVTDTQYF
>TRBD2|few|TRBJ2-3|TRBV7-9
TGTGCCAGCACCCCATGGGCTCTAGCGGGAGTGGATACGCAGTATTTT
CASTPWALAGVDTQYF
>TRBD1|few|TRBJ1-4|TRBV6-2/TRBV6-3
TGTGCCAGCAGCTACAGACAGGGCGAGGGCGAAAAACTGTTTTTT
CASSYRQGEGEKLFF
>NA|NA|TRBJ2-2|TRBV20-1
TGCAGTGCTAGAGTCTCCCCCGGGGAGCTGTTTTTT
CSARVSPGELFF
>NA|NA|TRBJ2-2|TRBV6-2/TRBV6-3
TGTGCCAGCACGGGACTCAGGAACACCGGGGAGCTGTTTTTT
CASTGLRNTGELFF
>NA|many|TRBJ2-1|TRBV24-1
TGTGCCACCAGTGACCCCGTAAGGCTGGGGCAGTTCTTC
CATSDPVRLGQFF
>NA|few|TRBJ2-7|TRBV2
TGTGCCAGCAGTTTCGCGGGACTTGCCTACGAGCAGTACTTC
CASSFAGLAYEQYF
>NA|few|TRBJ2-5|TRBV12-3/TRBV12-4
TGTGCCAGCAGTCCAGGGACCGAAGGCCGTGGGACCCAGTACTTC
CASSPGTEGRGTQYF
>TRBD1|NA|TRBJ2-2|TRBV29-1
TGCAGCGCCGCGGCCCCGGGACAGGGTATCACCGGGGAGCTGTTTTTT
CSAAAPGQGITGELFF
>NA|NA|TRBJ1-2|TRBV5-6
TGTGCCAGCAGCTTGACTGGTCGGAACCTCTTTTATGGCTACACCTTC
CASSLTGRNLFYGYTF
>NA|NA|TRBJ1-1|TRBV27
TGTGCCAGCAGTTTCAGAGCCAACTTGAACACTGAAGCTTTCTTT
CASSFRANLNTEAFF
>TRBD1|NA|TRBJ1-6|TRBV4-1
TGCGCCAGCAGCTGGGACAGCAATTCACCCCTCCACTTT
CASSWDSNSPLHF
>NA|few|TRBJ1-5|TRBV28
TGTGCCAGCAGTTGGACCACCTTGGGGCCCCAGCATTTT
CASSWTTLGPQHF
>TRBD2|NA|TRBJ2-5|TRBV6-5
TGTGCCAGCAGTTACGGGGGGGTCCAAGAGACCCAGTACTTC
CASSYGGVQETQYF
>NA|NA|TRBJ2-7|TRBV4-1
TGCGCCAGCAGCCAAGGGGCGTTCGAGCCTTCCTACGAGCAGTACTTC
CASSQGAFEPSYEQYF
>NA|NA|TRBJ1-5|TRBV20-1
TGCAGTGCTAGGAGGGGGGGGCCGGGAGGTCAGCCCCAGCATTTT
CSARRGGPGGQPQHF
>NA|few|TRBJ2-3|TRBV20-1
TGCAGTGCTAGAGACGCCGGGAGAGATACGCAGTATTTT
CSARDAGRDTQYF
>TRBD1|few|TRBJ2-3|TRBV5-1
TGCGCCAGCAGCGCGGGACAGGTGGTAGCTGCAGATACGCAGTATTTT
CASSAGQVVAADTQYF
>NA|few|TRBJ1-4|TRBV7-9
TGTGCCTGCCTCGAGGGGAAGGGTGAAAAACTGTTTTTT
CACLEGKGEKLFF
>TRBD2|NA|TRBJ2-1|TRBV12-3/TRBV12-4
TGTGCCAGCAGTTCTAATGTACTAGCGGGAGGGCGCTCCTACAATGAGCAGTTCTTC
CASSSNVLAGGRSYNEQFF
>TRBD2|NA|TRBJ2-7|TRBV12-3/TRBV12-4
TGTGCCAGCAGTCCCGGGACTAGCGGGTGGGCTCAGTACTTC
CASSPGTSGWAQYF
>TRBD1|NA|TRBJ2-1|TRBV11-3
TGTGCCAGCAGCTTAGACCAGAGACAGGGGGGTTTGAATGAGCAGTTCTTC
CASSLDQRQGGLNEQFF
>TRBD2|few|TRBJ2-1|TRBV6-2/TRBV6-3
TGTGCCAGCGTGCCTAGCGGGAGTGGCGGCAATGAGCAGTTCTTC
CASVPSGSGGNEQFF
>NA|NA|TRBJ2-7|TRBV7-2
TGTGCCAGCAGTTCGTCCCAGGGGTGGGAGCAGTACTTC
CASSSSQGWEQYF
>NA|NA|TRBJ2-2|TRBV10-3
TGTGCCATCAGGTCAGGGCGTACCGGGGAGCTGTTTTTT
CAIRSGRTGELFF
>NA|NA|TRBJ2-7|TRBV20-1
TGCAGTGTCAGGGGAACAGGGTCGGGTAGCTACGAGCAGTACTTC
CSVRGTGSGSYEQYF
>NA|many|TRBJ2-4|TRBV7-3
TGCTTCGGCTTTTTGCGGGCGGCCAAAAACATTCAGTACTTC
CFGFLRAAKNIQYF
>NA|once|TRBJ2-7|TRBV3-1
TGTGCCAGCAGCCATGCTAGGACATGCGGGGCTTTTGCCGAGCAGTACTTC
CASSHARTCGAFAEQYF
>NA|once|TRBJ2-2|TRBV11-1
TGTGCCAGCAGCGGGGGAATCAACACCGGGGAGCTGTTTTTT
CASSGGINTGELFF
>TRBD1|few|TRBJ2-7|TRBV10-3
TGTGCCATCAGACTGACAGGGGGTAACGAGCAGTACTTC
CAIRLTGGNEQYF
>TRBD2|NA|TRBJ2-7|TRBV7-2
TGTGACAGCAGCTTCCGGAGCGGGAGGGGAGAAGAGCAGTACTTC
CDSSFRSGRGEEQYF
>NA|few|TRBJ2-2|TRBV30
TGTGCCTGGCGTATTCAGGTCGGGGAGCTGTTTTTT
CAWRIQVGELFF
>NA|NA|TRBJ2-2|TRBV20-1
TGCAGTGCTAGAGTAGATAGCGCGGACGGGGAGCTGTTTTTT
CSARVDSADGELFF
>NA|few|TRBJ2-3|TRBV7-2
TGTGCCAGCAGCGCAGGAAACGGGGGAAGGGATACGCAGTATTTT
CASSAGNGGRDTQYF
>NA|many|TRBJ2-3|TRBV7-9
TGTGCCAGCAGTCCGGTCCGGGATACGCAGTATTTT
CASSPVRDTQYF
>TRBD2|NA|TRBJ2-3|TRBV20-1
TGCAGTGCTAGAAGGCCCGGGGGGGATGGAGATACGCAGTATTTT
CSARRPGGDGDTQYF
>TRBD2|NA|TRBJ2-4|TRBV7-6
TGTGCCAGCAGCCCGGTATGGACTAGCAGCGGAAACATTCAGTACTTC
CASSPVWTSSGNIQYF
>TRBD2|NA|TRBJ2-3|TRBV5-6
TGTGCCAGCAGCCCACGGACTAGCGGGAGGGCGGATACGCAGTATTTT
CASSPRTSGRADTQYF
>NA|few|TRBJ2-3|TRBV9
TGTGCCAGCAGCCACGGAGGAGCCTTATCCACAGATACGCAGTATTTT
CASSHGGALSTDTQYF
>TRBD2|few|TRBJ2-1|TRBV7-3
TGTGCCAGCAGCTTAATGGCGGGAGGTCCCAATGAGCAGTTCTTC
CASSLMAGGPNEQFF
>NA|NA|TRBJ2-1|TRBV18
TGTGCCAGCTCACCACCGGGGTCCGCAGGGAATGAGCAGTTCTTC
CASSPPGSAGNEQFF
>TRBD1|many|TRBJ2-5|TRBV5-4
TGTGCCAGTGGACAGGGCCAAGAGACCCAGTACTTC
CASGQGQETQYF
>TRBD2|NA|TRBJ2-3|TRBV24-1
TGTGCCACCAGTGACCCGGGACTAGCGGGGAAAGATACGCAGTATTTT
CATSDPGLAGKDTQYF
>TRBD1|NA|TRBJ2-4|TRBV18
TGTGCCAGCTCACCACCAACAGGGGCAGAGGCAGGAAAAAACATTCAGTACTTC
CASSPPTGAEAGKNIQYF
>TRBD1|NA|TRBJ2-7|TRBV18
TGTGCCAGCTCACCACGGGACAGATGGGACGAGCAGTACTTC
CASSPRDRWDEQYF
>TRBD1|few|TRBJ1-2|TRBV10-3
TGTGCCATCAGTGGACAGGGGGGCCTCGAGGGCTACACCTTC
CAISGQGGLEGYTF
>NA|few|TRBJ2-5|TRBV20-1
TGCAGTGCTAGTGCTAGACGGGGCCAAGAGACCCAGTACTTC
CSASARRGQETQYF
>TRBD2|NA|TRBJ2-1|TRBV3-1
TGTGCCAGCAGCCAAGCGGGAGGGAGTTTTGGTGAGCAGTTCTTC
CASSQAGGSFGEQFF
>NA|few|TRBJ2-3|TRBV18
TGTGCCAGCTCACTGGGATCGGTGGAAGATACGCAGTATTTT
CASSLGSVEDTQYF
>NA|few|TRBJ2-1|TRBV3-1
TGTGCCAGCGGGTATTCCAGGGGCGAATACAATGAGCAGTTCTTC
CASGYSRGEYNEQFF
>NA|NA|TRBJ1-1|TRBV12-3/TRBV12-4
TGTGCCAGCAGTTATACCCTCGGTATGAACACTGAAGCTTTCTTT
CASSYTLGMNTEAFF
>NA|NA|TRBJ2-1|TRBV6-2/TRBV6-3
TGTGCCAGCGGAAACGGACCAGAGCAGTTCTTC
CASGNGPEQFF
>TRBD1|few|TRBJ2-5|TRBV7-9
TGTGCCAGCAGCCCCGTCCCAGCCGCCTCGGCAGGGGGGACCCAGTACTTC
CASSPVPAASAGGTQYF